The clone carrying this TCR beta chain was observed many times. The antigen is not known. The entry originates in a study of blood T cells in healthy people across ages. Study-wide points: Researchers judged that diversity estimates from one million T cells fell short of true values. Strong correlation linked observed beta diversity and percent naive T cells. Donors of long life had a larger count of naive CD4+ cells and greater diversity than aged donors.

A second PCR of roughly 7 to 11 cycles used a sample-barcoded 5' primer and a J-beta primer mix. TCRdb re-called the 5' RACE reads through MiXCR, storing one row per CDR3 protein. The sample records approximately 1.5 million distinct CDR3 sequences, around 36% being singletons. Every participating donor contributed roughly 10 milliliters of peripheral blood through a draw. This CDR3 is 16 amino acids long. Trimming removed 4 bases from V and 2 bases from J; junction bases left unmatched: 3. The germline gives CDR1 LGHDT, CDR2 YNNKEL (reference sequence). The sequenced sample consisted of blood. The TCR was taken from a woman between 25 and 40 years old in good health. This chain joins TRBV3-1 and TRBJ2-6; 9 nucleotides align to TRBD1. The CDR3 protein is CASSPGTGTGANVLTF. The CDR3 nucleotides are TGTGCCAGCAGCCCCGGGACAGGGACTGGGGCCAACGTCCTGACTTTC.